This section outlines one TCR beta chain sequence together with its context. Trimming stripped 3 bases from V and 7 bases from J, with 13 bases between. In germline, CDR1 is MDHEN, CDR2 SYDVKM. The CDR3 runs 15 residues. This record comes from a study of blood T cell repertoires in COVID-19. For the study at large: COVID-19 samples, acute and convalescent, were from the United States, Italy and Spain.

Assay used: immunoSEQ multiplex PCR; TCRdb lists only in-frame clones, some missing. The table lists 250,000 to 350,000 clones, nearly 90% of them singletons, with approximately 4.3% in the top ten. V is TRBV28 and J is TRBJ1-6; D gene unclear. Sequencing was performed on PBMCs or T cells enriched from blood (not recorded which). This sequence was found in a woman between 18 and 30 years old with acute COVID-19. The CDR3 coding sequence is TGTGCCAGCAGTTTCGGAGATATTGACAATTCACCCCTCCACTTT. Encoded protein: CASSFGDIDNSPLHF. The variable domain in full, with the rest retrieved from reference TRBV28 and TRBJ1-6, is DVKVTQSSRYLVKRTGEKVFLECVQDMDHENMFWYRQDPGLGLRLIYFSYDVKMKEKGDIPEGYSVSREKKERFSLILESASTNQTSMYLCASSFGDIDNSPLHFGNGTRLTVT.